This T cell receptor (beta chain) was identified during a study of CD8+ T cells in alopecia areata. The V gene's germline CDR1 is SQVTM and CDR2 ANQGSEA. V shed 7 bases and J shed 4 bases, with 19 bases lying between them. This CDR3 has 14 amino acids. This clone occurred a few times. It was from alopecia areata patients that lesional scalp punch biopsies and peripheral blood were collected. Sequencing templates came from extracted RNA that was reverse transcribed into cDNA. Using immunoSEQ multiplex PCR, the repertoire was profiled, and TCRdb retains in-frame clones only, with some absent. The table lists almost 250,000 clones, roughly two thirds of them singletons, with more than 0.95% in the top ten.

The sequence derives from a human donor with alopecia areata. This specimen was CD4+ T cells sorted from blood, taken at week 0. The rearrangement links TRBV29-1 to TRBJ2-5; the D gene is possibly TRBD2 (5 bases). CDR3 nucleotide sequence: TGCAGCGCGTTGGGGAGTAGGTTTGGAGAGACCCAGTACTTC. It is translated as CSALGSRFGETQYF.